The clone carrying this TCR beta chain has ten or more counts. Its specificity is unknown. Researchers prepared the TCRbeta library using unique molecular identifiers, the study reports. Via MiXCR, TCRdb re-called the PCR reads, giving one row per CDR3 protein. The table lists roughly 300,000 distinct CDR3 sequences, approximately 10% of them singletons, with around 24% in the top ten. This specimen comes from a study of T-cell reconstitution after alpha-beta-depleted transplantation in children. Whole-study findings and limits: There were some patients whose high TCRbeta diversity at day 60 came from surviving recipient T cells and thymic progenitors.

Trimming cost V 4 bases and J 8 bases; bases outside gene matches: 15. The CDR3 spans 17 residues. CDR1 is MGHRA, CDR2 YSYEKL, per germline. V usage is TRBV4-1 and J usage is TRBJ2-1, with 9 bases that match TRBD2. Material: peripheral blood, obtained 180 days after TCRalphabeta/CD19-depleted stem cell transplant. This receptor was identified in a male patient between 2 and 10 years old who had a stem cell transplant for chronic granulomatous disease, so the T cells may come from the graft donor. CDR3: CASSPELLRGGHYEQFF. The CDR3 bases are TGCGCCAGCAGCCCCGAGTTGTTGCGGGGGGGCCACTATGAGCAGTTCTTC.